The 16 T cell receptor beta chains below all came from one sample that was sequenced in a study of T cell repertoires in cytomegalovirus infection. A single record per CDR3 protein comes from TCRdb applying MiXCR to the reads. The sample has around 300,000 distinct CDR3 sequences, roughly a fifth seen once. The antigens of these receptors remain unknown. Material: cultured PBMCs, obtained from culture after CMV antigen stimulation. The origin of the receptors is a human donor in good health (CMV status not recorded). Some clones in this sample may be carry-over from other donors' samples.

This clonotype was recorded a few times. V is TRBV12-3 or TRBV12-4 and J is TRBJ1-1, with a tentative D call TRBD1 (6 bases). The CDR3 covers 14 residues. V lost 3 bases, J lost 7 bases, and 15 bases lay in between. This chain's CDR3 is CASSFSGQPLEAFF. CDR3 DNA: TGTGCCAGCAGTTTCAGTGGACAGCCGCTTGAAGCTTTCTTT.

This clonotype occurred a few times. The gene calls are TRBV7-6 and TRBJ2-3; perhaps TRBD1 as D (6 bases). V lost 3 bases and J 3 bases, leaving 13 bases between the germline ends. The CDR3 loop spans 15 amino acids. Germline V CDR1 and CDR2: SGHVS, FNYEAQ. CDR3 nucleotides: TGTGCCAGCAGCTTCACAGGGTGGGGGACAGATACGCAGTATTTT. Protein sequence: CASSFTGWGTDTQYF.

This clonotype was counted between two and nine times. The gene calls are TRBV6-6 and TRBJ2-3; D might be TRBD2 (6 bases). This CDR3 has 16 amino acids. Germline CDR1 and CDR2: MNHNY and SVGAGI (reference sequence). V lost 5 bases and J lost 6, with 21 bases in between. CDR3 bases: TGTGCCAGCAGTATGCTATCCGGGAGTAAGAGCGATACGCAGTATTTT. This encodes CASSMLSGSKSDTQYF.

This clonotype appeared many times. The V and J genes are TRBV7-2 and TRBJ2-3; D remains unclear. Deletions cut 5 bases from V and 4 bases from J, with 13 bases between. Germline values: CDR1 SGHTA, CDR2 FQGNSA. There are 14 residues in the CDR3. The CDR3 DNA reads as TGTGCCAGCAGCCTCGGCCGGACCCCAGATACGCAGTATTTT. The encoded protein is CASSLGRTPDTQYF.

This chain uses TRBV20-1 with TRBJ1-6; D is unclear. Germline V CDR1 and CDR2: DFQATT, SNEGSKA (reference sequence). This CDR3 region has 12 residues. The V end was cut by 3 bases, the J end by 8 bases, with 8 bases between. CDR3 bases: TGCAGTGCTAGTTCAGGAGATTCACCCCTCCACTTT. This encodes CSASSGDSPLHF.

The V gene is TRBV11-2, the J gene TRBJ2-1, with 10 bases lining up with TRBD2. CDR1 SGHAT and CDR2 FQNNGV come from the germline V gene. J gave up 5 bases and V 0 bases, and 10 bases lay outside the gene matches. This CDR3 spans 18 amino acids. The CDR3 nucleotides read TGTGCCAGCAGCTTAGAGTATCTAGCGGGAGTTCCGGACAATGAGCAGTTCTTC. This sequence encodes CASSLEYLAGVPDNEQFF.

This clonotype was found a few times. This chain joins TRBV28 and TRBJ2-1; D not certain. The CDR3 is 12 amino acids. Trimming left V 3 bases short and J 7 bases short, with 7 bases between. Looked up from germline, CDR1 is MDHEN and CDR2 is SYDVKM. CDR3 nucleotide sequence: TGTGCCAGCAGTTTTCCCCTTAATGAGCAGTTCTTC. Protein sequence: CASSFPLNEQFF.

This clonotype has just a few counts. The chain couples TRBV27 to TRBJ2-2, with 9 nucleotides matching TRBD1. The CDR3 sequence is 14 residues long. The V gene end was trimmed by 6 bases and the J gene end by 4 bases; junction bases not matched to a gene: 3. CDR1 MNHEY and CDR2 SMNVEV come from the germline V gene (reference sequence). The chain's CDR3 is CASRGQGRTGELFF. The DNA of the CDR3 is TGTGCCAGCAGGGGACAGGGTCGCACCGGGGAGCTGTTTTTT.

The CDR3 is CSVCLSTDTQYF. CDR3 nucleotides: TGCAGCGTCTGCCTTAGCACAGATACGCAGTATTTT. V gene TRBV29-1 combines with J gene TRBJ2-3; the D is unclear. The CDR3 is 12 amino acids. The V end lost 6 bases, the J end lost 0 bases, and 7 bases lay between the germline ends. The germline V gene encodes CDR1 SQVTM and CDR2 ANQGSEA.

This clonotype was detected only a few times. This chain joins TRBV12-3 or TRBV12-4 and TRBJ2-1, with TRBD2 identical over 10 bases. The CDR3 runs 16 residues. Trimming cost V 0 bases and J 6 bases; bases outside gene matches: 5. CDR3 in amino acids: CASSLARLAGVNEQFF. The CDR3 DNA reads TGTGCCAGCAGTTTAGCGCGGCTAGCGGGAGTCAATGAGCAGTTCTTC.

This clonotype was seen more than once but under ten times. The chain carries TRBV6-2 or TRBV6-3 and TRBJ2-5; D may be TRBD1 (6 bases). Trimming pared 8 bases from V and 1 base from J, leaving 8 bases between. The CDR3 contains 12 residues. CDR1 and CDR2 (germline): MNHEY, SVGEGT. In DNA, the CDR3 is TGTGCCAGCGGGGACATCCAAGAGACCCAGTACTTC. This codes for CASGDIQETQYF.

This clonotype was counted at least ten times. This chain uses TRBV12-5 with TRBJ2-1; 7 nucleotides match TRBD1. Per the germline V gene, CDR1 is LGHNT and CDR2 is FRNRAP. Unmatched junction bases numbered 12, after V lost 6 bases and J lost 7 bases. The CDR3 loop spans 15 amino acids. The DNA of the CDR3 is TGTGCTAGTGGCCCCACAGGGGTTCGATGGAATGAGCAGTTCTTC. It encodes CASGPTGVRWNEQFF.

This chain links TRBV6-6 with TRBJ2-1, with D perhaps TRBD1 or TRBD2 (5 bases each). This CDR3 spans 13 amino acids. V was pared by 7 bases and J by 4 bases, with 11 bases between. Germline loops: CDR1 MNHNY, CDR2 SVGAGI (reference sequence). The CDR3 region is CASTRDEYNEQFF. CDR3 nucleotides: TGTGCCAGCACCCGGGACGAGTACAATGAGCAGTTCTTC.

This chain uses TRBV12-3 or TRBV12-4 with TRBJ2-7; TRBD2 aligns across 8 bases. After removal of 4 bases from V and 3 bases from J, the junction contained 5 bases not matched to a gene. This CDR3 has 14 amino acids. The DNA of the CDR3 is TGTGCCAGCAGTTCGGACGGGACTAGCTACGAGCAGTACTTC. Translation: CASSSDGTSYEQYF.

This clonotype was seen many times. This chain connects TRBV7-2 to TRBJ1-2; 10 bases fit TRBD1. With 5 bases clipped from V and 4 bases from J, the junction kept 7 bases outside the gene matches. Germline loops: CDR1 SGHTA, CDR2 FQGNSA. The CDR3 runs 15 residues. The CDR3 bases are TGTGCCAGCAGCCAGTCGACAGGGGGCTTCTATGGCTACACCTTC. Its protein is CASSQSTGGFYGYTF.

V usage is TRBV19 and J usage is TRBJ1-5; D ambiguous. Trimming left V 2 bases short and J 3 bases short, with 8 bases between. The germline V gene has CDR1 LNHDA and CDR2 SQIVND (reference sequence). This CDR3 comprises 14 residues. This CDR3 reads CASSIIQSNQPQHF. The CDR3 DNA is TGTGCCAGTAGTATAATCCAGTCCAATCAGCCCCAGCATTTT.